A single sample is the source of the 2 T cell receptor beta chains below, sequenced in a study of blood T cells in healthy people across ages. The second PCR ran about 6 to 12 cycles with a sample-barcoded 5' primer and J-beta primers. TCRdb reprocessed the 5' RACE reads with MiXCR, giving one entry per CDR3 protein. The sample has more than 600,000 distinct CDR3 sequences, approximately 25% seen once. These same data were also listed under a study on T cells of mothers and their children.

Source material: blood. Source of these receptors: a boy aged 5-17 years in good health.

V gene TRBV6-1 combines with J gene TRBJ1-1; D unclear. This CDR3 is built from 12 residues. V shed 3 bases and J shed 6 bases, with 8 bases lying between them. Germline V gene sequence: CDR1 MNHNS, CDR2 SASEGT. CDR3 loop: CASSDYAAEAFF. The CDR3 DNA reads TGTGCCAGCAGTGACTATGCTGCTGAAGCTTTCTTT.

CDR3 loop: CASSQSGTGISYGYTF. In DNA form, the CDR3 reads TGTGCCAGCAGTCAATCCGGGACAGGGATCTCCTATGGCTACACCTTC. The rearrangement uses TRBV6-1 and TRBJ1-2; 9 nucleotides match TRBD1. This CDR3 has 16 amino acids. In germline, CDR1 is MNHNS, CDR2 SASEGT. J gave up 4 bases and V 5 bases, and 11 bases lay outside the gene matches.